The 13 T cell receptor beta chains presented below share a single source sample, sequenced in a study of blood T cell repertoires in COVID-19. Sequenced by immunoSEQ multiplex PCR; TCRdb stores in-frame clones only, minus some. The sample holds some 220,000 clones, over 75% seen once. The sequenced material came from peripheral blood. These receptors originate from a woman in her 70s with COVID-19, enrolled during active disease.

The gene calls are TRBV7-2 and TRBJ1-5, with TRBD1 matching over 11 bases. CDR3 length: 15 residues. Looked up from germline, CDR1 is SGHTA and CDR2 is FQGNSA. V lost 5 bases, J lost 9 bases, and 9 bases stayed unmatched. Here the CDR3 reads CASSLGQGAQTPQHF. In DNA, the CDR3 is TGTGCCAGCAGCCTAGGACAGGGGGCCCAGACGCCCCAGCATTTT. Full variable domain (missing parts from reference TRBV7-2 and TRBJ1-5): GAGVSQSPSNKVTEKGKDVELRCDPISGHTALYWYRQSLGQGLEFLIYFQGNSAPDKSGLPSDRFSAERTGGSVSTLTIQRTQQEDSAVYLCASSLGQGAQTPQHFGDGTRLSIL.

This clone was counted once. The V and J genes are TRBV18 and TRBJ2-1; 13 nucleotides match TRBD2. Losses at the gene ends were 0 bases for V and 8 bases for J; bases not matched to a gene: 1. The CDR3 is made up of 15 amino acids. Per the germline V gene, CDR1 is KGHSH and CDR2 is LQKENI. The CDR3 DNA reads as TGTGCCAGCTCACCACCGACTAGCGGGGGGCATGAGCAGTTCTTC. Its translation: CASSPPTSGGHEQFF.

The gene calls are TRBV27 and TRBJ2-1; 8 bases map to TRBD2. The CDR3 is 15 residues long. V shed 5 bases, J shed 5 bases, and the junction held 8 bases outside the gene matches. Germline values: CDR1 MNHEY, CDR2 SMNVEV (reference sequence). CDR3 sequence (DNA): TGTGCCAGCAGTCCCTGGACTAGCACAGACAATGAGCAGTTCTTC. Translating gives CASSPWTSTDNEQFF.

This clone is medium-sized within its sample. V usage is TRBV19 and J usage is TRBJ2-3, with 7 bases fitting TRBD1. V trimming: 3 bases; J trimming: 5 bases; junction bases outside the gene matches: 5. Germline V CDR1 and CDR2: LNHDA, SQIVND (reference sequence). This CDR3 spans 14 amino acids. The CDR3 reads CASSIGAGGDTQYF. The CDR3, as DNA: TGTGCCAGTAGTATCGGGGCAGGGGGAGATACGCAGTATTTT. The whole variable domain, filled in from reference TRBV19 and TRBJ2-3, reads DGGITQSPKYLFRKEGQNVTLSCEQNLNHDAMYWYRQDPGQGLRLIYYSQIVNDFQKGDIAEGYSVSREKKESFPLTVTSAQKNPTAFYLCASSIGAGGDTQYFGPGTRLTVL.

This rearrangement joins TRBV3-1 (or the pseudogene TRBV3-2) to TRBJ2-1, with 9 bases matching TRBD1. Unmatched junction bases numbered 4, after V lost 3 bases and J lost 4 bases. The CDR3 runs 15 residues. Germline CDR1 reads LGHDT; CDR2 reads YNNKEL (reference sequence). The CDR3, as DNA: TGTGCCAGCAGCCATACAGGGGGCGAATACAATGAGCAGTTCTTC. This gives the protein CASSHTGGEYNEQFF.

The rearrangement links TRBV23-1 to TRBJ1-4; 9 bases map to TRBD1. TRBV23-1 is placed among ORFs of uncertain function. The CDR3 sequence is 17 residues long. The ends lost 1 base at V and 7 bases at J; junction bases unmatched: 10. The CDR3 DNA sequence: TGCGCCAGCAGTCAATTCAGTCACAGGGGGCGCGGTGAAAAACTGTTTTTT. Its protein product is CASSQFSHRGRGEKLFF.

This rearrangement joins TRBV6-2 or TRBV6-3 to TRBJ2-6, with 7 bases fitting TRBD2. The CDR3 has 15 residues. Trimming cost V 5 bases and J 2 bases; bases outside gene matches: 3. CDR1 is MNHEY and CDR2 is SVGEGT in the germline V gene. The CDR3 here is CASSPLAAGANVLTF. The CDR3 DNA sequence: TGTGCCAGCAGTCCGCTAGCGGCTGGGGCCAACGTCCTGACTTTC.

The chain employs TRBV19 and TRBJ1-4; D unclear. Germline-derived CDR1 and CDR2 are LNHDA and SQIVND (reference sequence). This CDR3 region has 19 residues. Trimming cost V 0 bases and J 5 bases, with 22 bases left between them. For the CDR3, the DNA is TGTGCCAGTAGTATAGATCTTTTGCGAATGAGCCCTTGGAATGAAAAACTGTTTTTT. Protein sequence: CASSIDLLRMSPWNEKLFF.

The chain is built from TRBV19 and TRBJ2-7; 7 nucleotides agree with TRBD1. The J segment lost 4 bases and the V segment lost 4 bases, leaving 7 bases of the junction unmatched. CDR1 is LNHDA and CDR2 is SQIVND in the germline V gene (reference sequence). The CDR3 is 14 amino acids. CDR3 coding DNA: TGTGCCAGTAGTAGCCGACAGGGTCGGTACGAGCAGTACTTC. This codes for CASSSRQGRYEQYF. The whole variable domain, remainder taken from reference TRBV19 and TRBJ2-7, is DGGITQSPKYLFRKEGQNVTLSCEQNLNHDAMYWYRQDPGQGLRLIYYSQIVNDFQKGDIAEGYSVSREKKESFPLTVTSAQKNPTAFYLCASSSRQGRYEQYFGPGTRLTVT.

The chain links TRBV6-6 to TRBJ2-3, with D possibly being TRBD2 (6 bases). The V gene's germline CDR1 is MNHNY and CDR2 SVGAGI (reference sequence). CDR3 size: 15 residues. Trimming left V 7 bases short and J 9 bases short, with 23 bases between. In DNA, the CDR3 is TGTGCCAGCAAGGCCGGGACTGGACGAAGTGAAACGCAGTATTTT. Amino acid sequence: CASKAGTGRSETQYF.

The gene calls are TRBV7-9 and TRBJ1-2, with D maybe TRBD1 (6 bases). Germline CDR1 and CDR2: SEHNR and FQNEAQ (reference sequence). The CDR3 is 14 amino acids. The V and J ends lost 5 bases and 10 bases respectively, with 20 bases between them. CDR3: CASSPRSPGDAYTF. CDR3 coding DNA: TGTGCCAGCAGCCCGAGATCACCAGGGGATGCCTACACCTTC.

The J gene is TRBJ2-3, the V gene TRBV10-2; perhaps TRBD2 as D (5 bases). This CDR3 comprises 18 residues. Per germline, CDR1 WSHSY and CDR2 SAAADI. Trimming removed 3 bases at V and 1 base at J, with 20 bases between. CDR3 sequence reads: CASSDTYGLLHRTDTQYF. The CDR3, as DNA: TGCGCCAGCAGTGACACGTACGGACTCTTGCACCGCACAGATACGCAGTATTTT.

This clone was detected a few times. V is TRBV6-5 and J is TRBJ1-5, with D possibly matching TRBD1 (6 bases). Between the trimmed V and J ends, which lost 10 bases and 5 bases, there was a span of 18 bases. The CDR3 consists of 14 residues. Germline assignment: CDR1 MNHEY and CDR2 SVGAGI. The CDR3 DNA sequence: TGTGCCACCCTACAGGGCTTTCTCGATCAGCCCCAGCATTTT. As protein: CATLQGFLDQPQHF.